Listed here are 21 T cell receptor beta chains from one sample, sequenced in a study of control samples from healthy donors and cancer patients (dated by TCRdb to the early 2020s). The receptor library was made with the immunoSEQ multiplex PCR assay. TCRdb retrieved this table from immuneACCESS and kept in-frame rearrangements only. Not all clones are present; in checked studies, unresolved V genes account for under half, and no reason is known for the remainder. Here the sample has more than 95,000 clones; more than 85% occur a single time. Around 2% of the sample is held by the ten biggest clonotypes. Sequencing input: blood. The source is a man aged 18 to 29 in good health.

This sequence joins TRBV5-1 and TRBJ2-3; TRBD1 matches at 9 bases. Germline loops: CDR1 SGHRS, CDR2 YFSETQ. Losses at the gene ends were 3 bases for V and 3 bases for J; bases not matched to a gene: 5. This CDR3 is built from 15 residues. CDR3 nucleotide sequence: TGCGCCAGCAGCTCCATGACAGGGGGGACAGATACGCAGTATTTT. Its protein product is CASSSMTGGTDTQYF.

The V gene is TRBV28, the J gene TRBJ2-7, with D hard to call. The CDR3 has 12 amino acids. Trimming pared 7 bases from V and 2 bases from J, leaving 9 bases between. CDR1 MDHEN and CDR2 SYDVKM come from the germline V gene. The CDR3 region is CASTHFAYEQYF. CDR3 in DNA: TGTGCCAGCACCCACTTCGCCTACGAGCAGTACTTC.

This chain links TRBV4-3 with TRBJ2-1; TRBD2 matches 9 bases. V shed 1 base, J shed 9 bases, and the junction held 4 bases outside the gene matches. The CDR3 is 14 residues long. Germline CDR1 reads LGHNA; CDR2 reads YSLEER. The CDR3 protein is CASSQGREGREQFF. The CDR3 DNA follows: TGCGCCAGCAGCCAAGGGCGGGAGGGACGTGAGCAGTTCTTC.

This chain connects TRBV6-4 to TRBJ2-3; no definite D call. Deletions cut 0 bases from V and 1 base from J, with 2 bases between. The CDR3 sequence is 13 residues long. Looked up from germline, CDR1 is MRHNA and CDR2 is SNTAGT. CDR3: CASSDSRTDTQYF. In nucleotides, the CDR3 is TGTGCCAGCAGTGACTCACGCACAGATACGCAGTATTTT.

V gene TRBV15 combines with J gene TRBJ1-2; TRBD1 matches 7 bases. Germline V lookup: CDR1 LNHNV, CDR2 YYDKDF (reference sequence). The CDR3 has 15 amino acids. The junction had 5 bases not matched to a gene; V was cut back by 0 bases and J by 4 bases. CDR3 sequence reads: CATSRDRQGSYGYTF. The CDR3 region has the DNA TGTGCCACCAGCAGAGATCGACAGGGTAGCTATGGCTACACCTTC.

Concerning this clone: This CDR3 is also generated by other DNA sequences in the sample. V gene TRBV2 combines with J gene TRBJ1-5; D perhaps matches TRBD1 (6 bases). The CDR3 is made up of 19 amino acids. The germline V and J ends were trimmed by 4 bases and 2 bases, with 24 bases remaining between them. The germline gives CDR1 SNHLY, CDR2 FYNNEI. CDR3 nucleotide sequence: TGTGCCAGCAGTGGGGGGCGGGGGGGACGATATCGAGGCAATCAGCCCCAGCATTTT. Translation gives CASSGGRGGRYRGNQPQHF. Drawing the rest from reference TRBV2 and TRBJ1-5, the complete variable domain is EPEVTQTPSHQVTQMGQEVILRCVPISNHLYFYWYRQILGQKVEFLVSFYNNEISEKSEIFDDQFSVERPDGSNFTLKIRSTKLEDSAMYFCASSGGRGGRYRGNQPQHFGDGTRLSIL.

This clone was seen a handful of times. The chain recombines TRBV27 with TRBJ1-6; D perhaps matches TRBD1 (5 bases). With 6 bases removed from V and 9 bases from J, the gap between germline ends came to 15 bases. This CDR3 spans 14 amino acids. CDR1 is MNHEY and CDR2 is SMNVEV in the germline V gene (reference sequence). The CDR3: CASSTQGISSPLHF. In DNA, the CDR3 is TGTGCCAGCAGCACCCAGGGAATTAGTTCACCCCTCCACTTT.

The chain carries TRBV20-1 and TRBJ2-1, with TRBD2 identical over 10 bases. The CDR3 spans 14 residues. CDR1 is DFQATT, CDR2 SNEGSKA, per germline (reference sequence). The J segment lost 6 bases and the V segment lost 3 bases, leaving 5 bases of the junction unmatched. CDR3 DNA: TGCAGTGCTAGTTGGCTAGCGGGAGTCAATGAGCAGTTCTTC. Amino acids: CSASWLAGVNEQFF.

The CDR3 reads CASSRNAGGQETQYF. The CDR3 DNA sequence: TGTGCCAGCAGCCGTAATGCGGGGGGACAAGAGACCCAGTACTTC. This chain links TRBV7-2 with TRBJ2-5, with 8 bases aligning to TRBD2. Germline loops: CDR1 SGHTA, CDR2 FQGNSA. The CDR3 loop spans 15 amino acids. After removal of 5 bases from V and 2 bases from J, the junction contained 7 bases not matched to a gene.

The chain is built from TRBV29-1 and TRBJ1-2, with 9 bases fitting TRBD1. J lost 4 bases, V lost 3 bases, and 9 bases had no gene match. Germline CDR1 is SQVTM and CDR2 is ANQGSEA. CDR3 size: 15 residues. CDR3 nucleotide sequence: TGCAGCGTTGATCTCCCGGGACAGGGCTTCTATGGCTACACCTTC. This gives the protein CSVDLPGQGFYGYTF.

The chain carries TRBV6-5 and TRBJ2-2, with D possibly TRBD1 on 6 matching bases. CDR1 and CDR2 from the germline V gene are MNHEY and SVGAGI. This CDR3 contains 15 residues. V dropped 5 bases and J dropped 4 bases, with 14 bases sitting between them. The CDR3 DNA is TGTGCCAGCAGTCTCAGGGACACCATCACCGGGGAGCTGTTTTTT. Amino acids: CASSLRDTITGELFF.

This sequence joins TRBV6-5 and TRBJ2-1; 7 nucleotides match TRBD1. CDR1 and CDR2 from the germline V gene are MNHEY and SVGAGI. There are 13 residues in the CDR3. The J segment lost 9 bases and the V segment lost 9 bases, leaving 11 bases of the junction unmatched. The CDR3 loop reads CASSQTGNGEQFF. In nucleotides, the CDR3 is TGTGCCAGTTCTCAGACAGGGAATGGTGAGCAGTTCTTC.

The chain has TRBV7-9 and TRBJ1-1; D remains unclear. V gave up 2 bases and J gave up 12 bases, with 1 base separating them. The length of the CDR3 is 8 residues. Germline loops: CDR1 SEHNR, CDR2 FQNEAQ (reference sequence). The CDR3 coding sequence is TGTGCCAGCAGCTTAACTTTCTTT. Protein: CASSLTFF.

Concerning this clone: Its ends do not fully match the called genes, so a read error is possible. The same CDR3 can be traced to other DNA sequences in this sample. In DNA, the CDR3 is TGCGCCAGCAGCCAAGTCCACTCGTGGAGCTACGAGCAATACTTC. Amino acids: CASSQVHSWSYEQYF. J is TRBJ2-7 and V is TRBV4-3; D not certain. The CDR3 is 15 amino acids. CDR1 is LGHNA, CDR2 YSLEER, per germline.

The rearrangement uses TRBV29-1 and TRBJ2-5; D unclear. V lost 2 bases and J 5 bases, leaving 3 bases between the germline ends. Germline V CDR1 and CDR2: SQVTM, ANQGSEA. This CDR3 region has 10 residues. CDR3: CSVEFETQYF. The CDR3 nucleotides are TGCAGCGTTGAATTTGAGACCCAGTACTTC.

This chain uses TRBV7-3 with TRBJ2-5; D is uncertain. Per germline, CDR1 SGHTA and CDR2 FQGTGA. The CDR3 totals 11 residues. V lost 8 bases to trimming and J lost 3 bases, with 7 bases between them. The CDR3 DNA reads TGTGCCAGCGGGATTGAAGAGACCCAGTACTTC. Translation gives CASGIEETQYF.

CDR3 sequence (DNA): TGTGCCCTGACTCACGGGGACTCTGGGGCCAACGTCCTGACTTTC. Translating gives CALTHGDSGANVLTF. The V gene is TRBV7-9, the J gene TRBJ2-6; tentatively, D is TRBD2 (5 bases). The CDR3 totals 15 residues. Germline values: CDR1 SEHNR, CDR2 FQNEAQ (reference sequence). V was trimmed by 11 bases and J by 0 bases, leaving 14 bases between them.

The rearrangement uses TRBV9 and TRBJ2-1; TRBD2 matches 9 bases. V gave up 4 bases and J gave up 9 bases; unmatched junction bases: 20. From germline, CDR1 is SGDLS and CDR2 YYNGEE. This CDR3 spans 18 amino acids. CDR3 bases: TGTGCCAGCAGCATGAGCAAGTGGGCGGGAGGGCCGCAGGGTGAGCAGTTCTTC. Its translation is CASSMSKWAGGPQGEQFF.

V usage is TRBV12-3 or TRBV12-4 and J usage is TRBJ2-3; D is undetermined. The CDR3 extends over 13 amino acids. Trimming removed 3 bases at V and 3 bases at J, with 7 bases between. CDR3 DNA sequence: TGTGCCAGCAGTTTGGCCGGGACAGATACGCAGTATTTT. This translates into CASSLAGTDTQYF.

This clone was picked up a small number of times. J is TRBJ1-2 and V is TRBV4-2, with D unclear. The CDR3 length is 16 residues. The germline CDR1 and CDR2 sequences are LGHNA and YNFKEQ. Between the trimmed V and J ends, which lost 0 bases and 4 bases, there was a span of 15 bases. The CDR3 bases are TGTGCCAGCAGCCAAGAGGAAACAGTTCCCAGCTATGGCTACACCTTC. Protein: CASSQEETVPSYGYTF.

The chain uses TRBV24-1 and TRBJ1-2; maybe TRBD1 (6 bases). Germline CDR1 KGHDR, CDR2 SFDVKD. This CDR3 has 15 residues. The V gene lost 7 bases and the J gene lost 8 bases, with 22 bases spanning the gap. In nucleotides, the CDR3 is TGTGCCACCAGCTCCCGGGGGGGCGTGGAGACAGGCTACACCTTC. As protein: CATSSRGGVETGYTF.